The 19 T cell receptor beta chains in this list originate from one sample, sequenced in a study of regulatory T cells in long-lasting Graves disease. Time point defined: newly diagnosed GD, antithyroid drugs for less than 3 months. Isolated PBMC RNA provided the starting material for the TCR library. The TCR beta library used iRepertoire HTBI primers with Arm-PCR amplification of CDR3. TCRdb reanalysed the multiplex PCR reads using MiXCR and keeps one entry per CDR3 protein. The sample records roughly 510,000 distinct CDR3 sequences, 16% being singletons. In addition, the sample was reused for a study of T cells in Graves' hyperthyroidism and ophthalmopathy.

The specimen was peripheral blood mononuclear cells (PBMCs), collected at new diagnosis, from a patient treated with antithyroid drugs. The receptors here all came from a man between 18 and 35 years old with Graves disease.

About this clonotype: A read error may be the cause here, since a much bigger clone is one base away. V is TRBV12-5 and J is TRBJ1-5; D gene uncertain. The CDR3 contains 13 residues. Germline V CDR1 and CDR2: LGHNT, FRNRAP. Trimming pared 5 bases from V and 9 bases from J, leaving 14 bases between. DNA for the CDR3: TGTGCTAGTGGTCTTGCAAGGTCCGGGCCCCAGCATTTT. Protein: CASGLARSGPQHF.

This clonotype was counted at least ten times. The genes are TRBV7-9 and TRBJ1-1; D remains unclear. The germline V gene encodes CDR1 SEHNR and CDR2 FQNEAQ (reference sequence). The CDR3 length is 18 residues. V lost 4 bases, J lost 4 bases, and 25 bases lay in between. CDR3 amino acids: CASSSLWVGNGESTEAFF. In DNA form, the CDR3 reads TGTGCCAGCAGCTCACTTTGGGTAGGGAACGGTGAGTCCACTGAAGCTTTCTTT.

This clonotype was counted many times. The genes are TRBV14 and TRBJ2-5; D uncertain. Germline lookup yields CDR1 SGHDN and CDR2 FVKESK. The germline V and J ends were trimmed by 2 bases and 2 bases, with 12 bases remaining between them. This CDR3 comprises 15 residues. CDR3 protein: CASSQTTGWQETQYF. For the CDR3, the DNA is TGTGCCAGCAGCCAAACGACTGGTTGGCAAGAGACCCAGTACTTC.

V and J are TRBV5-5 and TRBJ1-6, with D perhaps TRBD1 (5 bases). This CDR3 is 16 amino acids long. The ends were cut back, 4 bases at V and 5 bases at J, with 16 bases in the middle. Germline values: CDR1 SGHKS, CDR2 YYEKEE (reference sequence). The CDR3 protein is CASSHVPGVDNSPLHF. In nucleotides, the CDR3 is TGTGCCAGCAGCCATGTCCCGGGGGTCGATAATTCACCCCTCCACTTT.

This clonotype was detected many times. J is TRBJ2-7 and V is TRBV3-1; 12 bases map to TRBD2. The CDR3 is 16 residues long. Losses at the gene ends were 3 bases for V and 3 bases for J; bases not matched to a gene: 6. Germline-derived CDR1 and CDR2 are LGHDT and YNNKEL (reference sequence). This CDR3 reads CASSHGTSGYGYEQYF. CDR3 nucleotide sequence: TGTGCCAGCAGCCATGGGACTAGCGGGTATGGCTACGAGCAGTACTTC.

This clonotype was seen at least ten times. The rearrangement uses TRBV3-1 and TRBJ2-1, with TRBD2 identical over 13 bases. Trimming removed 4 bases from V and 9 bases from J; junction bases left unmatched: 9. CDR3 length: 16 amino acids. Germline values: CDR1 LGHDT, CDR2 YNNKEL (reference sequence). The CDR3 is CASSRHGTSGIVEQFF. The CDR3 DNA follows: TGTGCCAGCAGCCGTCATGGGACTAGCGGGATTGTTGAGCAGTTCTTC.

The chain recombines TRBV27 with TRBJ2-7, with unresolved D. V was shortened by 3 bases and J by 7 bases, with 13 bases between the two germline ends. Germline-derived CDR1 and CDR2 are MNHEY and SMNVEV (reference sequence). CDR3 size: 13 residues. In DNA, the CDR3 is TGTGCCAGCAGTTTTCTGGGGTCTTGGGAGCAGTACTTC. Protein product: CASSFLGSWEQYF.

This clonotype showed up just a few times. The chain carries TRBV5-4 and TRBJ1-2; TRBD1 is a possible D gene (5 bases). The CDR3 spans 15 residues. V gave up 3 bases and J gave up 2 bases, with 14 bases separating them. Germline CDR1 and CDR2: SGHNT and YYREEE (reference sequence). The CDR3 loop is CASSSPTASNYGYTF. The CDR3 bases are TGTGCCAGCAGCTCACCGACAGCTTCCAACTATGGCTACACCTTC.

This clonotype was observed at least ten times. This chain joins TRBV6-1 and TRBJ2-3; D remains unclear. Trimming left V 6 bases short and J 4 bases short, with 11 bases between. CDR1 is MNHNS, CDR2 SASEGT, per germline. The CDR3 is made up of 13 amino acids. CDR3 in amino acids: CASRERLPDTQYF. As DNA, the CDR3 is TGTGCCAGCAGGGAAAGACTGCCAGATACGCAGTATTTT.

In the case of this clonotype: The junction differs from germline at one of its ends, possibly a read error. The chain combines TRBV3-1 with TRBJ2-5; D unclear. This CDR3 is 12 amino acids long. The germline gives CDR1 LGHDT, CDR2 YNNKEL (reference sequence). Here the CDR3 reads CARSQVGETQYF. The CDR3 DNA reads TGTGCCCGCAGCCAAGTGGGGGAGACCCAGTACTTC.

The chain carries TRBV27 and TRBJ2-3; D is uncertain. CDR3 length equals 13 residues. V lost 4 bases to trimming and J lost 2 bases, with 7 bases between them. The germline CDR1 and CDR2 sequences are MNHEY and SMNVEV (reference sequence). CDR3 DNA sequence: TGTGCCAGCAGTTGGGGTGTCACAGATACGCAGTATTTT. It is translated as CASSWGVTDTQYF.

The sample holds many counts of this clonotype. J is TRBJ2-7 and V is TRBV6-2 or TRBV6-3, with 14 bases lining up with TRBD2. CDR3 size: 17 residues. The germline gives CDR1 MNHEY, CDR2 SVGEGT. After removal of 5 bases from V and 6 bases from J, the junction contained 12 bases not matched to a gene. The CDR3 sequence: CASSEAFLGLAGVEQYF. In nucleotides, the CDR3 is TGTGCCAGCAGTGAAGCGTTTTTGGGACTAGCGGGAGTCGAGCAGTACTTC.

The V gene is TRBV7-9, the J gene TRBJ2-1; 10 nucleotides match TRBD2. Germline assignment: CDR1 SEHNR and CDR2 FQNEAQ (reference sequence). With 5 bases clipped from V and 0 bases from J, the junction kept 16 bases outside the gene matches. CDR3 length: 20 amino acids. For the CDR3, the DNA is TGTGCCAGCAGCCACCCGCCGGGACTAGCGCCGGGATTCTCCTACAATGAGCAGTTCTTC. Protein product: CASSHPPGLAPGFSYNEQFF.

This clonotype was seen at least ten times. The chain has TRBV10-3 and TRBJ2-5; TRBD1 matches at 7 bases. V shed 9 bases and J 4 bases; nucleotides not matched to a gene: 5. The CDR3 runs to 12 residues. The germline CDR1 and CDR2 sequences are ENHRY and SYGVKD. The CDR3 nucleotides read TGTGCCATGGGGGACAGTTCAGAGACCCAGTACTTC. Encoded protein: CAMGDSSETQYF.

This clonotype was seen a few times. CDR3: CASSVPTGTGELFF. The CDR3 DNA sequence: TGTGCCAGCAGCGTACCTACGGGCACCGGGGAGCTGTTTTTT. The V and J genes are TRBV9 and TRBJ2-2; D gene uncertain. V lost 1 base and J 4 bases, leaving 8 bases between the germline ends. Germline loops: CDR1 SGDLS, CDR2 YYNGEE. The CDR3 covers 14 residues.

The chain carries TRBV7-9 and TRBJ1-6; maybe TRBD1 (6 bases). The ends were cut back, 4 bases at V and 5 bases at J, with 12 bases in the middle. The CDR3 has 15 amino acids. The germline V gene has CDR1 SEHNR and CDR2 FQNEAQ (reference sequence). The CDR3 bases are TGTGCCAGCAGCTCGAGGGGGGTGAATAATTCACCCCTCCACTTT. It encodes CASSSRGVNNSPLHF.

This clonotype was counted at least ten times. V is TRBV27 and J is TRBJ2-2, with no clear D. The V gene's germline CDR1 is MNHEY and CDR2 SMNVEV (reference sequence). Trimming took off 8 bases at V and 4 bases at J, with 14 bases between the two ends. The length of the CDR3 is 14 residues. For the CDR3, the DNA is TGTGCCAGCGGAAGCCGCGAACTCACCGGGGAGCTGTTTTTT. Amino acids: CASGSRELTGELFF.

The rearrangement links TRBV12-3 or TRBV12-4 to TRBJ1-5; D is unclear. Trimming removed 2 bases from V and 6 bases from J, with 8 bases in between. This CDR3 has 13 residues. CDR3 residues: CASSLLLGQPQHF. The CDR3 DNA reads as TGTGCCAGCAGTTTACTCCTAGGTCAGCCCCAGCATTTT.

The chain recombines TRBV9 with TRBJ2-3; 9 positions agree with TRBD2. The CDR3 spans 15 residues. From germline, CDR1 is SGDLS and CDR2 YYNGEE. Trimming removed 4 bases from V and 6 bases from J; junction bases left unmatched: 9. The CDR3 spells CASSTRSAGGDTQYF. CDR3 nucleotide sequence: TGTGCCAGCAGCACCCGGTCTGCGGGAGGGGATACGCAGTATTTT.